Below are 22 T cell receptor beta chains sequenced from a single sample in a study of T cells in Graves' hyperthyroidism and ophthalmopathy. Amplified regions were TCR beta CDR3 sequences from RNA transcripts. HTBI primers were used for first-round RT-PCR of the TCR CDR3. From the multiplex PCR reads, TCRdb called clonotypes with MiXCR, one entry per CDR3 protein. The sample shows approximately 400,000 distinct CDR3 sequences, roughly 13% of them seen only once. Material for sequencing was blood. These receptors came from a man over 45 with Graves' ophthalmopathy.

The V and J genes are TRBV5-1 and TRBJ2-1; 11 bases map to TRBD2. The CDR3 covers 17 residues. V lost 0 bases to trimming and J lost 9 bases; unmatched junction nucleotides: 11. CDR1 SGHRS and CDR2 YFSETQ come from the germline V gene. CDR3: CASSLARTSGSVIEQFF. In nucleotides, the CDR3 is TGCGCCAGCAGCTTGGCGCGAACTAGCGGGAGCGTTATTGAGCAGTTCTTC.

In its sample, this clonotype was seen a few times. J is TRBJ2-1 and V is TRBV6-1; D possibly corresponds to TRBD2 (5 bases). The length of the CDR3 is 17 residues. CDR1 is MNHNS, CDR2 SASEGT, per germline. The ends were cut back, 2 bases at V and 6 bases at J, with 20 bases in the middle. The CDR3, as DNA: TGTGCCAGCAGTGAAATCCCCGGGGTAGCAAGTTCCAATGAGCAGTTCTTC. The encoded protein is CASSEIPGVASSNEQFF.

With respect to this clonotype: With a much larger clone just one base away, this may be a read error. This chain joins TRBV29-1 and TRBJ2-1; 7 positions match TRBD2. The CDR3 totals 16 residues. J gave up 8 bases and V 7 bases, and 20 bases lay outside the gene matches. Per the germline V gene, CDR1 is SQVTM and CDR2 is ANQGSEA. This CDR3 is CSAGGGGGSLSDEQFF. The CDR3 nucleotides read TGCAGCGCTGGGGGGGGTGGGGGGTCCCTATCAGATGAGCAGTTCTTC.

This clonotype was observed many times. This chain uses TRBV7-3 with TRBJ2-1; D is unclear. The ends were cut back, 2 bases at V and 9 bases at J, with 14 bases in the middle. The germline V gene encodes CDR1 SGHTA and CDR2 FQGTGA. The CDR3 is 14 residues long. This CDR3 is CASSLDPKVREQFF. In nucleotides, the CDR3 is TGTGCCAGCAGCTTAGACCCCAAAGTGCGTGAGCAGTTCTTC.

This clonotype was found once. This sequence joins TRBV25-1 and TRBJ2-6; D is uncertain. Germline CDR1 and CDR2: MGHDK and SYGVNS. The CDR3 consists of 14 residues. The germline V and J ends were trimmed by 3 bases and 4 bases, with 7 bases remaining between them. The CDR3 bases are TGTGCCAGCAGTGACGTGTCCGGGGCCAACGTCCTGACTTTC. Translating gives CASSDVSGANVLTF.

Only a few counts were recorded for this clonotype. The chain is built from TRBV10-3 and TRBJ2-1; TRBD1 matches at 7 bases. Germline V gene sequence: CDR1 ENHRY, CDR2 SYGVKD. J lost 1 base, V lost 0 bases, and 3 bases had no gene match. There are 16 residues in the CDR3. The CDR3 sequence: CAISESRTGSYNEQFF. In DNA, the CDR3 is TGTGCCATCAGTGAGTCAAGGACAGGATCCTACAATGAGCAGTTCTTC.

The chain employs TRBV27 and TRBJ2-6, with unresolved D. Germline CDR1 is MNHEY and CDR2 is SMNVEV (reference sequence). This CDR3 contains 15 residues. V lost 0 bases to trimming and J lost 1 base, with 4 bases between them. CDR3 coding DNA: TGTGCCAGCAGTTTATCGAGTTCTGGGGCCAACGTCCTGACTTTC. It codes for CASSLSSSGANVLTF.

Many counts were recorded for this clonotype. The chain is built from TRBV12-3 or TRBV12-4 and TRBJ1-5; maybe TRBD1 (5 bases). This CDR3 comprises 16 residues. V was trimmed by 1 base and J by 1 base, leaving 11 bases between them. Written as DNA, the CDR3 is TGTGCCAGCAGTTTAGGACAGCCTATGAGCAATCAGCCCCAGCATTTT. Its protein product is CASSLGQPMSNQPQHF.

With regard to this clonotype: This may be a read error, as it is one base from a much larger clone. The rearrangement links TRBV6-5 to TRBJ2-7; D is unclear. This CDR3 has 15 residues. Between the trimmed V and J ends, which lost 2 bases and 4 bases, there was a span of 15 bases. Germline V lookup: CDR1 MNHEY, CDR2 SVGAGI. CDR3 in amino acids: CASSYTGSEHYEQYF. CDR3 nucleotide sequence: TGTGCCAGCAGTTACACCGGGTCCGAGCATTACGAGCAGTACTTC.

The chain has TRBV2 and TRBJ1-6, with TRBD1 matching over 10 bases. The V segment lost 3 bases and the J segment 9 bases; nucleotides outside the gene matches: 5. This CDR3 is 15 amino acids long. The germline V gene has CDR1 SNHLY and CDR2 FYNNEI. The CDR3: CASSEGTGVSSPLHF. DNA of the CDR3: TGTGCCAGCAGTGAGGGGACAGGGGTGAGTTCACCCCTCCACTTT.

The J gene is TRBJ2-4, the V gene TRBV12-3 or TRBV12-4; 10 positions agree with TRBD1. CDR3 length equals 16 residues. After removal of 7 bases from V and 2 bases from J, the junction contained 8 bases not matched to a gene. CDR3 amino acids: CASTPGTGVSKNIQYF. The CDR3 DNA follows: TGTGCCAGCACTCCTGGGACAGGGGTGTCCAAAAACATTCAGTACTTC.

The table lists this clonotype with many counts. The chain links TRBV5-1 to TRBJ2-1; tentative D call: TRBD2 (6 bases). CDR3 length: 15 amino acids. Germline-derived CDR1 and CDR2 are SGHRS and YFSETQ. Trimming left V 0 bases short and J 3 bases short, with 10 bases between. CDR3: CASSLEEGVYNEQFF. CDR3 bases: TGCGCCAGCAGCTTGGAGGAGGGAGTCTACAATGAGCAGTTCTTC.

This clonotype came up a few times. The chain couples TRBV5-1 to TRBJ2-7; 11 nucleotides align to TRBD1. Germline-derived CDR1 and CDR2 are SGHRS and YFSETQ. CDR3 length equals 13 residues. V dropped 5 bases and J dropped 6; count of bases not matched to a gene: 4. The CDR3 region is CASSGTGGSEQYF. The CDR3 region has the DNA TGCGCCAGCAGTGGGACAGGGGGTTCCGAGCAGTACTTC.

Only a few counts were recorded for this clonotype. V gene TRBV20-1 combines with J gene TRBJ1-2; D gene unclear. CDR1 is DFQATT and CDR2 is SNEGSKA in the germline V gene (reference sequence). The CDR3 consists of 13 residues. Trimming pared 2 bases from V and 4 bases from J, leaving 11 bases between. The DNA for the CDR3 is TGCAGTGCTAGATACCCCCGCGGCTATGGCTACACCTTC. Translation gives CSARYPRGYGYTF.

This clonotype was recorded at least ten times. This chain uses TRBV3-1 with TRBJ1-5; D not certain. The CDR3 totals 15 residues. V lost 0 bases and J 0 bases, leaving 6 bases between the germline ends. Per the germline V gene, CDR1 is LGHDT and CDR2 is YNNKEL (reference sequence). CDR3 sequence: CASSQDLGSNQPQHF. The DNA of the CDR3 is TGTGCCAGCAGCCAAGATCTAGGTAGCAATCAGCCCCAGCATTTT.

This clonotype appeared a few times. This sequence joins TRBV11-2 and TRBJ2-7; weak D call: TRBD1 (6 bases). Trimming cost V 5 bases and J 7 bases, with 15 bases left between them. Germline V CDR1 and CDR2: SGHAT, FQNNGV. The CDR3 is 13 amino acids. In nucleotides, the CDR3 is TGTGCCAGCAGCCCATCTCAGGGGCGTGAGCAGTACTTC. Residues: CASSPSQGREQYF. Combining the CDR3 with reference TRBV11-2 and TRBJ2-7 gives the whole variable domain EAGVAQSPRYKIIEKRQSVAFWCNPISGHATLYWYQQILGQGPKLLIQFQNNGVVDDSQLPKDRFSAERLKGVDSTLKIQPAKLEDSAVYLCASSPSQGREQYFGPGTRLTVT.

This clonotype was seen ten or more times. The chain employs TRBV11-3 and TRBJ2-1; TRBD1 or TRBD2 may be the D gene (6 bases each). The CDR3 spans 13 residues. From germline, CDR1 is SGHNT and CDR2 YENEEA. Trimming took off 1 base at V and 9 bases at J, with 10 bases between the two ends. CDR3 residues: CASSLGGAGEQFF. CDR3 coding DNA: TGTGCCAGCAGCTTAGGGGGGGCAGGTGAGCAGTTCTTC. The entire variable domain, with the rest obtained from reference TRBV11-3 and TRBJ2-1, is as follows: EAGVVQSPRYKIIEKKQPVAFWCNPISGHNTLYWYLQNLGQGPELLIRYENEEAVDDSQLPKDRFSAERLKGVDSTLKIQPAELGDSAVYLCASSLGGAGEQFFGPGTRLTVL.

This clonotype was counted a few times. The chain couples TRBV3-1 to TRBJ1-2; 9 bases map to TRBD1. Germline V lookup: CDR1 LGHDT, CDR2 YNNKEL (reference sequence). The CDR3 extends over 14 amino acids. V shed 5 bases and J 4 bases; nucleotides not matched to a gene: 5. The CDR3 coding sequence is TGTGCCAGCAGCTCACCGGGACAGGGCTATGGCTACACCTTC. Translation gives CASSSPGQGYGYTF.

This clonotype showed up just a few times. The chain employs TRBV10-2 and TRBJ2-5, with 12 bases lining up with TRBD2. CDR1 WSHSY and CDR2 SAAADI come from the germline V gene. The CDR3 spans 16 residues. Trimming took 4 bases from V and 5 from J; bases not matched to a gene: 8. CDR3 sequence (DNA): TGCGCCAGCAGTGGGGGACTAGCGGGCGAGCAGGAGACCCAGTACTTC. Its protein is CASSGGLAGEQETQYF.

This clonotype was picked up many times. The V and J genes are TRBV11-2 and TRBJ2-1; possibly TRBD2 for D (5 bases). CDR3 length equals 14 residues. Germline values: CDR1 SGHAT, CDR2 FQNNGV. Trimming removed 2 bases at V and 9 bases at J, with 14 bases between. The CDR3 sequence is CASSLTRISSEQFF. For the CDR3, the DNA is TGTGCCAGCAGCTTAACTAGGATTAGCAGTGAGCAGTTCTTC. The full variable domain, its missing parts supplied by reference TRBV11-2 and TRBJ2-1, is EAGVAQSPRYKIIEKRQSVAFWCNPISGHATLYWYQQILGQGPKLLIQFQNNGVVDDSQLPKDRFSAERLKGVDSTLKIQPAKLEDSAVYLCASSLTRISSEQFFGPGTRLTVL.

V gene TRBV7-3 combines with J gene TRBJ2-6; D is tentatively TRBD1 or TRBD2 (5 bases each). Per germline, CDR1 SGHTA and CDR2 FQGTGA. CDR3 length: 13 amino acids. Trimming removed 6 bases at V and 2 bases at J, with 5 bases between. CDR3 coding DNA: TGTGCCAGCAGGGGGGCTGGGGCCAACGTCCTGACTTTC. Protein product: CASRGAGANVLTF. The full variable domain, its missing parts supplied by reference TRBV7-3 and TRBJ2-6, is GAGVSQTPSNKVTEKGKYVELRCDPISGHTALYWYRQSLGQGPEFLIYFQGTGAADDSGLPNDRFFAVRPEGSVSTLKIQRTERGDSAVYLCASRGAGANVLTFGAGSRLTVL.

The chain employs TRBV20-1 and TRBJ1-1; D gene uncertain. V was pared by 2 bases and J by 6 bases, with 16 bases between. Germline assignment: CDR1 DFQATT and CDR2 SNEGSKA (reference sequence). The CDR3 loop spans 14 amino acids. CDR3 nucleotides: TGCAGTGCTAGACCCGTTCAAAGAAGGGCTGAAGCTTTCTTT. Protein: CSARPVQRRAEAFF.